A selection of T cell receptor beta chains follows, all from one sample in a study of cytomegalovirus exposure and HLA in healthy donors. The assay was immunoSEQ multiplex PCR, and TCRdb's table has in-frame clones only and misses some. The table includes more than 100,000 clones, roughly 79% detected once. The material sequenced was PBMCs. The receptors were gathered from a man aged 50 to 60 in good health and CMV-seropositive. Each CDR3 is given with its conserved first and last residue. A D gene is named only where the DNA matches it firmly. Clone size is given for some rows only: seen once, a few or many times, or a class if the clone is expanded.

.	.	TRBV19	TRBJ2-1	TGTGCCAGTATTGGAGATTACAATGAGCAGTTCTTC	CASIGDYNEQFF
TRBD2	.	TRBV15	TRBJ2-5	TGTGCCACCAGCAGACTAGCGGGAGGGCCAGAGACCCAGTACTTC	CATSRLAGGPETQYF
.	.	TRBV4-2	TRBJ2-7	TGTGCCAGCAGCCAAGCCGGGACTGGCTCCTACGAGCAGTACTTC	CASSQAGTGSYEQYF
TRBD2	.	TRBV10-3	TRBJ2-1	TGTGCCATCAGTGTCCGGACTAGCGGGAGGGGTAACGATGAGCAGTTCTTC	CAISVRTSGRGNDEQFF
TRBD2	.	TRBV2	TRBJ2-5	TGTGCCAGCAGCCCCGGGACTAGCGGGAGCGGGCCCTCGGAGACCCAGTACTTC	CASSPGTSGSGPSETQYF
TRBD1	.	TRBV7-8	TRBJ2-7	TGTGCCAGCACCCAAAGTTCCCTGACAGGGGTCGGCGAGCAGTACTTC	CASTQSSLTGVGEQYF
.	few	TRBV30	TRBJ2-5	TGTGCCTGGAGTACCGGGAACCAAGAGACCCAGTACTTC	CAWSTGNQETQYF
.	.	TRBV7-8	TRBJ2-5	TGTGCCAGCAGCTTAGCGTTTGGGCGCCCCGAGACCCAGTACTTC	CASSLAFGRPETQYF
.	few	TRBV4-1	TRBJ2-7	TGCGCCAGCAGCCAAGCCGGGGATACCTACGAGCAGTACTTC	CASSQAGDTYEQYF
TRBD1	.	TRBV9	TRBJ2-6	TGTGCCAGCAGCTCCCGACAGGGCCTCGCCCTGAGCTCTGGGGCCAACGTCCTGACTTTC	CASSSRQGLALSSGANVLTF
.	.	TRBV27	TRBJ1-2	TGTGCCAGCAGTTTACGTAGGGACACAGCTGGCTACACCTTC	CASSLRRDTAGYTF
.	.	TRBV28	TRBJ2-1	TGTGCCAGCAGTTTACTCCCCAATGAGCAGTTCTTC	CASSLLPNEQFF
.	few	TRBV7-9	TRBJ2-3	TGTGCCAGCAGCTTAGTCAGCGGGAGCACAGATACGCAGTATTTT	CASSLVSGSTDTQYF
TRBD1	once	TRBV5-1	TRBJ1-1	TGCGCCAGCAGCCTCCCGGGACAGGGGGAAGCTTTCTTT	CASSLPGQGEAFF
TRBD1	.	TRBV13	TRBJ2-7	TGTGCCAGCAGCTCCGGACGGACAGGCGTAACCTACGAGCAGTACTTC	CASSSGRTGVTYEQYF
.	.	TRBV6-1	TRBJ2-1	TGTGCCAGCAGCTCCGCTAGCGAACCCTACAATGAGCAGTTCTTC	CASSSASEPYNEQFF
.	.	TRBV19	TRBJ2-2	TGCGCCAGTAGGGCTGAGAACACCGGGGAGCTGTTTTTT	CASRAENTGELFF
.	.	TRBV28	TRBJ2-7	TGTGCCAGCACTTTCGCCTACGAGCAGTACTTC	CASTFAYEQYF
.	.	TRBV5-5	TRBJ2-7	TGTGCCAGCAGCTTGGTCGGGAGATCCTACGAGCAGTACTTC	CASSLVGRSYEQYF
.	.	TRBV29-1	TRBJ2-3	TGCAGCGTTGAAGTTGAGGGCTTGGGGTGGAAAGATACGCAGTATTTT	CSVEVEGLGWKDTQYF
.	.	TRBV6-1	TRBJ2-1	TGTGCCAGCAGCCGAACTAACCCCCCGGGGAATGAGCAGTTCTTC	CASSRTNPPGNEQFF
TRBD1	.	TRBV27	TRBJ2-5	TGTGCCAGCAGTTTATCGTTGGACAGGGGGCGTGAGACCCAGTACTTC	CASSLSLDRGRETQYF
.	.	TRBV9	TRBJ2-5	TGTGCCAGCAGCGTAGAAGGGGGATCCGGGACCCAGTACTTC	CASSVEGGSGTQYF
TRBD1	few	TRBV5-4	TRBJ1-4	TGTGCCAGCAGCCGGGACAGCCCTAATGAAAAACTGTTTTTT	CASSRDSPNEKLFF
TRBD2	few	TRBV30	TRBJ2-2	TGTGCCTGGAGGGGCGGGAGAGACACCGGGGAGCTGTTTTTT	CAWRGGRDTGELFF
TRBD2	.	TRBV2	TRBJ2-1	TGTGCCAGCAGTGTAGCGGGAGGGCCAAATGAGCAGTTCTTC	CASSVAGGPNEQFF
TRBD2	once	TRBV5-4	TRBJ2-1	TGTGCCAGCAGCTCCGGGACTAGCGGGACCAGCTCCTACAATGAGCAGTTCTTC	CASSSGTSGTSSYNEQFF
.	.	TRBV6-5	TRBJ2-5	TGTGCCAGCAGTGGAGCGCTCACCCAAGAGACCCAGTACTTC	CASSGALTQETQYF
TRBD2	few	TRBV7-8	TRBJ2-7	TGTGCCAGCAGCCCGAGCGGGAACCTCTACGAGCAGTACTTC	CASSPSGNLYEQYF
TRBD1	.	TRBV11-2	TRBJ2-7	TGTGCCAGCAGCTTAACCGGGACAGGGGTTTACGAGCAGTACTTC	CASSLTGTGVYEQYF
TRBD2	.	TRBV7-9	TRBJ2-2	TGTGCCAGCAGCTTTCTAGCGGGAGACACCGGGGAGCTGTTTTTT	CASSFLAGDTGELFF
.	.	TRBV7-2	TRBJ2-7	TGTGCCAGCAGCTTATCCAGGGGAGATGAGCAGTACTTC	CASSLSRGDEQYF
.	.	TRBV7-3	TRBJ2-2	TGTGCCAGCAGCCAAGCCGGGTGGAACACCGGGGAGCTGTTTTTT	CASSQAGWNTGELFF
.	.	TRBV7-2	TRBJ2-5	TGTGCCAGCAGCTCATCAGGCGGGGAACAAGAGACCCAGTACTTC	CASSSSGGEQETQYF
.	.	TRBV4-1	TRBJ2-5	TGCGCCAGCAGCCCCGCCCCAAGGACACAGATGGAGACCCAGTACTTC	CASSPAPRTQMETQYF